This T cell receptor beta chain derives from a study of molecular identifiers for immune sequencing clone quantification. V lost 3 bases and J 4 bases, leaving 12 bases between the germline ends. CDR3 length: 14 residues. CDR1 is SGHDN, CDR2 FVKESK, per germline. General study points: Jurkat TCR RNA spiked in from one cell could reportedly be detected among about a million naive cells.

TCRdb independently ran MiXCR on the PCR reads; one entry per CDR3 protein. The data show about 640,000 distinct CDR3 sequences, with 20% seen just once and roughly 0.9% held by the top ten. This clonotype was detected a few times. The antigen remains undetermined. The clonotype originates from a human donor in good health. Some libraries in this study had Jurkat cell RNA spiked in. The chain carries TRBV14 and TRBJ1-1; tentative D call: TRBD1 (6 bases). Specimen: naive CD8+ T cells from blood, with Jurkat cell RNA spiked in. Subset noted: FACS-sorted CD8+CD4-CCR7+CD45RA+ naive T cells. The CDR3 region has the DNA TGTGCCAGCAGCCAGGACAGCATGATCACTGAAGCTTTCTTT. Translation gives CASSQDSMITEAFF.